These 8 T cell receptor beta chains were all obtained from the same sample, sequenced in a study of T and B cells in COVID-19 patients. Multiplex PCR with BIOMED2 TRB-A/B primer pools amplified TRB rearrangements. TCRdb called the multiplex PCR reads again in MiXCR, with one record for every CDR3 protein. Among 6,000 to 7,500 distinct CDR3 sequences, roughly a third were seen once, and the ten largest hold approximately 20%. Blood genomic DNA input for TRB amplification was roughly 250-500 ng. Sequencing was carried out using blood. The receptors were sampled from a human donor with active COVID-19.

The chain uses TRBV6-5 and TRBJ1-1; 8 nucleotides line up with TRBD1. The CDR3 is 11 residues long. J was trimmed by 13 bases and V by 6 bases; bases with no gene match: 7. Germline V gene lookup returns CDR1 MNHEY and CDR2 SVGAGI. The CDR3 region is CASSAEDRVFF. For the CDR3, the DNA is TGTGCCAGCAGCGCCGAGGACAGGGTTTTCTTT.

In the case of this clonotype: It may be a read error: a sequence one base away is much more abundant. The chain joins TRBV6-4 to TRBJ2-3; perhaps D is TRBD1 or TRBD2 (5 bases each). V lost 0 bases and J lost 3, with 10 bases in between. CDR1 is MRHNA and CDR2 is SNTAGT in the germline V gene. This CDR3 has 15 amino acids. This CDR3 reads CASSDSKWGTDTQYF. DNA for the CDR3: TGTGCCAGCAGTGACTCGAAATGGGGGACAGATACGCAGTATTTT.

The chain carries TRBV5-1 and TRBJ2-5, with D tentatively TRBD1 or TRBD2 (5 bases each). Germline CDR1 reads SGHRS; CDR2 reads YFSETQ. With 4 bases removed from V and 4 bases from J, the gap between germline ends came to 20 bases. This CDR3 has 16 amino acids. The CDR3 DNA reads TGCGCCAGCAGCCTACGCTTTGGGGGAAGGGGAGAGACCCAGTACTTC. Its translation is CASSLRFGGRGETQYF.

In its sample, this clonotype is medium-sized (0.01 to 0.1%). This rearrangement joins TRBV13 to TRBJ2-3, with 7 nucleotides matching TRBD2. Trimming at V came to 5 bases and at J to 1 base, leaving 3 bases not matched to a gene. The CDR3 has 14 residues. Germline V gene data show CDR1 as PRHDT and CDR2 as FYEKMQ (reference sequence). CDR3 DNA sequence: TGTGCCAGCAGCACCAGCGGGGGCACAGATACGCAGTATTTT. This gives the protein CASSTSGGTDTQYF.

This clonotype qualifies as medium-sized (0.01 to 0.1%). J is TRBJ2-1 and V is TRBV29-1; 7 bases align to TRBD1. The CDR3 runs to 13 residues. Per the germline V gene, CDR1 is SQVTM and CDR2 is ANQGSEA. V shed 7 bases, J shed 10 bases, and the junction held 13 bases outside the gene matches. CDR3 nucleotide sequence: TGCAGCGGACAGGGATCCGATTATCAAGAGCAGTTCTTC. Its protein is CSGQGSDYQEQFF.

The chain has TRBV7-9 and TRBJ2-4; perhaps TRBD1 as D (6 bases). Trimming left V 5 bases short and J 4 bases short, with 15 bases between. Germline CDR1 reads SEHNR; CDR2 reads FQNEAQ (reference sequence). The CDR3 is made up of 15 amino acids. CDR3: CASSITQGRKNIQYF. In DNA form, the CDR3 reads TGTGCCAGCAGCATCACACAGGGTAGGAAAAACATTCAGTACTTC. The full variable domain, completed using reference TRBV7-9 and TRBJ2-4, is DTGVSQNPRHKITKRGQNVTFRCDPISEHNRLYWYRQTLGQGPEFLTYFQNEAQLEKSRLLSDRFSAERPKGSFSTLEIQRTEQGDSAMYLCASSITQGRKNIQYFGAGTRLSVL.

This clonotype was recorded once. The rearrangement uses TRBV11-1 and TRBJ1-2, with TRBD1 matching 9 bases. From germline, CDR1 is SGHAT and CDR2 FQDESV (reference sequence). V was clipped by 5 bases and J by 7 bases; unmatched bases: 8. The CDR3 runs 14 residues. CDR3 nucleotides: TGTGCCAGCAGCCGAGCACAGGGGGCGGGTGGCTACACCTTC. The encoded protein is CASSRAQGAGGYTF.

The table lists this clonotype with a few counts. The chain joins TRBV20-1 to TRBJ2-5; 10 bases line up with TRBD2. The germline V gene encodes CDR1 DFQATT and CDR2 SNEGSKA (reference sequence). Unmatched junction bases numbered 8, after V lost 3 bases and J lost 4 bases. The CDR3 loop spans 15 amino acids. This CDR3 is CSARELAGLRETQYF. CDR3 DNA sequence: TGCAGTGCTAGGGAACTAGCGGGGCTACGAGAGACCCAGTACTTC.